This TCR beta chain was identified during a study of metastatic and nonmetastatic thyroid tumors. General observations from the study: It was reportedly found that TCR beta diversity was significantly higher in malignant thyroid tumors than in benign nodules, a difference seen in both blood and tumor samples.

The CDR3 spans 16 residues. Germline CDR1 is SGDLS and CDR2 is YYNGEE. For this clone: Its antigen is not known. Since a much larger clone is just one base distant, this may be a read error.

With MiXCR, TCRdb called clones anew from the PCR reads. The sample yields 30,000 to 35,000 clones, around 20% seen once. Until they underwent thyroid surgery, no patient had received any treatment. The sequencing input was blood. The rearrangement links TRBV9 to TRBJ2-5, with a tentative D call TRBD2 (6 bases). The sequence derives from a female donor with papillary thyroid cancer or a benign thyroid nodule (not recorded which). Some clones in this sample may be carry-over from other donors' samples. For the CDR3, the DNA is TGTGCCAGCAGCGGGTCCGGGGGAGGATTGGGAGAGACCCGGTACTTC. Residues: CASSGSGGGLGETRYF. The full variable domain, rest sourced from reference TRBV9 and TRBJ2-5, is DSGVTQTPKHLITATGQRVTLRCSPRSGDLSVYWYQQSLDQGLQFLIQYYNGEERAKGNILERFSAQQFPDLHSELNLSSLELGDSALYFCASSGSGGGLGETRYFGPGTRLLVL.